This is a list of T cell receptor beta chains from one sample in a study of CD8 T cells in ankylosing spondylitis. TCRdb re-analysed the 5' RACE reads in MiXCR, keeping a single row per CDR3 protein. Among 500,000 to 650,000 distinct CDR3 sequences listed, approximately 5.3% were seen once. The specimen sequenced was blood, either unsorted or a sorted T cell fraction (not recorded which). These receptors came from a male donor with ankylosing spondylitis. CDR3s include the opening cysteine and the closing phenylalanine or tryptophan. A D gene is named only where the DNA matches it firmly. The size entry is marked missing in some rows and otherwise reads once, few, many or a size class.

j_call clone_size v_call d_call cdr3_aa cdr3_nt
TRBJ2-1 many TRBV4-3 TRBD2 CASSDGTSGRNNEQFF TGCGCCAGCAGCGACGGGACTAGCGGGCGAAACAATGAGCAGTTCTTC
TRBJ1-2 few TRBV2 TRBD1 CASSEDRADGYTF TGTGCCAGCAGTGAGGACAGGGCAGATGGCTACACCTTC
TRBJ1-1 many TRBV4-1 - CASSHPPKVWWTEAFF TGCGCCAGCAGCCACCCCCCAAAAGTGTGGTGGACTGAAGCTTTCTTT
TRBJ2-7 many TRBV29-1 - CSVVSGTREYEQYF TGCAGCGTTGTTTCCGGGACAAGAGAGTACGAGCAGTACTTC
TRBJ1-1 - TRBV19 - CASSFRTARNTEAFF TGTGCCAGTAGTTTCCGGACAGCCAGGAACACTGAAGCTTTCTTT
TRBJ1-1 many TRBV10-3 TRBD1 CAISGTGGNTEAFF TGTGCCATCAGTGGGACAGGGGGAAATACTGAAGCTTTCTTT
TRBJ2-7 many TRBV6-2/TRBV6-3 - CASSPPGFPWGEQYF TGTGCCAGCAGTCCCCCAGGATTCCCTTGGGGCGAGCAGTACTTC
TRBJ1-1 many TRBV6-2/TRBV6-3 TRBD1 CASSYSPGGRTEAFF TGTGCCAGCAGTTACTCGCCAGGGGGCCGGACTGAAGCTTTCTTT
TRBJ1-1 many TRBV7-3 - CASSFSTVNTEAFF TGTGCCAGCAGCTTTTCGACAGTGAACACTGAAGCTTTCTTT
TRBJ2-5 - TRBV7-2 - CASSLNLASETQYF TGTGCCAGCAGCTTAAACCTGGCTAGCGAGACCCAGTACTTC
TRBJ2-1 - TRBV12-3/TRBV12-4 TRBD2 CASSLASGGAHEQFF TGTGCCAGCAGTTTAGCTAGCGGGGGGGCGCATGAGCAGTTCTTC
TRBJ2-1 - TRBV4-1 TRBD2 CASSQGRGAASGSKNEQFF TGCGCCAGCAGCCAAGGAAGGGGGGCGGCTAGCGGGAGTAAAAACGAGCAGTTCTTC
TRBJ1-2 - TRBV4-2 TRBD1 CASSQDRSQGALGYTF TGTGCCAGCAGCCAAGATCGATCTCAGGGGGCGCTTGGCTACACCTTC
TRBJ2-1 many TRBV29-1 - CSVSQRVPPNEQFF TGCAGCGTTTCGCAGCGGGTCCCTCCCAATGAGCAGTTCTTC
TRBJ1-1 many TRBV10-3 TRBD1 CAIGRGVNTEAFF TGTGCCATCGGCAGGGGGGTGAACACTGAAGCTTTCTTT
TRBJ2-1 few TRBV20-1 TRBD2 CSAPDPSGGASYNEQFF TGCAGTGCTCCCGACCCTAGCGGGGGGGCGTCCTACAATGAGCAGTTCTTC
TRBJ2-5 - TRBV7-8 - CASSPRPRGPYQETQYF TGTGCCAGCAGCCCCCGGCCCCGGGGTCCGTACCAAGAGACCCAGTACTTC
TRBJ2-5 few TRBV20-1 - CSAEEWGSETQYF TGCAGTGCCGAGGAATGGGGCTCAGAGACCCAGTACTTC
TRBJ1-2 many TRBV25-1 - CASSEGGGKAYYGYTF TGTGCCAGCAGTGAGGGCGGCGGGAAGGCATACTATGGCTACACCTTC
TRBJ1-4 many TRBV10-3 TRBD1 CAISEQGHEKLFF TGTGCCATCAGTGAACAGGGGCATGAAAAACTGTTTTTT
TRBJ1-2 many TRBV29-1 TRBD1 CSVEGDRLPSGYTF TGCAGCGTTGAAGGGGACAGACTTCCCTCTGGCTACACCTTC
TRBJ2-3 many TRBV7-9 TRBD2 CASSSVLGLSSTDTQYF TGTGCCAGCAGCTCCGTCCTGGGACTATCTAGCACAGATACGCAGTATTTT
TRBJ1-2 - TRBV6-1 - CASSRRRGDYGYTF TGTGCCAGCAGTAGGCGACGGGGTGACTATGGCTACACCTTC
TRBJ1-2 many TRBV2 TRBD1 CASSSDRGSGYTF TGTGCCAGCAGTTCGGACAGGGGCTCTGGCTACACCTTC
TRBJ1-1 many TRBV10-3 - CAIRKSGTSNTEAFF TGTGCCATCAGGAAATCCGGAACATCGAACACTGAAGCTTTCTTT
TRBJ1-2 many TRBV20-1 TRBD1 CSAHHQGAGGYTF TGCAGTGCCCACCATCAGGGGGCTGGCGGCTACACCTTC
TRBJ2-7 many TRBV20-1 TRBD1 CSAERTGSSYEQYF TGCAGTGCCGAACGGACAGGGTCTTCCTACGAGCAGTACTTC